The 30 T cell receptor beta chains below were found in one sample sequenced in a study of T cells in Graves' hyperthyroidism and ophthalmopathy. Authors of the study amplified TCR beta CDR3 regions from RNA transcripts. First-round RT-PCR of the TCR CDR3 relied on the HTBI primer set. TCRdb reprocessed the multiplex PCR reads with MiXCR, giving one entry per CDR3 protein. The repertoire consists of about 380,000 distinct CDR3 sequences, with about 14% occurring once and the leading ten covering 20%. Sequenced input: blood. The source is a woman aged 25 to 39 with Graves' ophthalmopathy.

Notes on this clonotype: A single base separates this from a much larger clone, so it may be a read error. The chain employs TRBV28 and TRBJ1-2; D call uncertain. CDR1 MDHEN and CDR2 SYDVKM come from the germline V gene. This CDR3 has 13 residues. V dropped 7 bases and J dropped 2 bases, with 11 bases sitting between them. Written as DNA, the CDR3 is TGTGCCAGCAACGTCGGGCCGAACTATGGCTACACCTTC. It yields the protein CASNVGPNYGYTF.

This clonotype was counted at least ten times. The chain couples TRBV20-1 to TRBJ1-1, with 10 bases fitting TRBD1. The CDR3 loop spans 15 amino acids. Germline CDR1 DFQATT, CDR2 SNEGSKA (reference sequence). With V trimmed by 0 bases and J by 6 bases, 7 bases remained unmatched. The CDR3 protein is CSARDDRGHSPEAFF. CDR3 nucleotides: TGCAGTGCTAGAGATGACAGGGGGCATTCTCCTGAAGCTTTCTTT.

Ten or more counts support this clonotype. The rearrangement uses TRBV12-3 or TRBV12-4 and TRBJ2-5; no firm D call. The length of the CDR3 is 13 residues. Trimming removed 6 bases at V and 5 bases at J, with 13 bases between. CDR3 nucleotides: TGTGCCAGCAGCACGAACCCGCTGGAGACCCAGTACTTC. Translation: CASSTNPLETQYF.

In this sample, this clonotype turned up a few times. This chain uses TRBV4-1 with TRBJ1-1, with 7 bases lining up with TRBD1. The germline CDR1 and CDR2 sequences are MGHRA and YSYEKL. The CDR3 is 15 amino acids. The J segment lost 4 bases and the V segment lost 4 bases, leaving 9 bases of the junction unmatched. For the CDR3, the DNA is TGCGCCAGCAGCCTATTTCGGGACAGCAGCACTGAAGCTTTCTTT. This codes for CASSLFRDSSTEAFF.

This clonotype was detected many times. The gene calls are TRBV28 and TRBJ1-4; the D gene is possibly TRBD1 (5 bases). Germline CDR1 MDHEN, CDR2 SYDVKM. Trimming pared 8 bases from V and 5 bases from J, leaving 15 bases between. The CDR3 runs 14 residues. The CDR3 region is CASGPGTENEKLFF. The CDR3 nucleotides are TGTGCCAGCGGCCCTGGGACGGAGAATGAAAAACTGTTTTTT.

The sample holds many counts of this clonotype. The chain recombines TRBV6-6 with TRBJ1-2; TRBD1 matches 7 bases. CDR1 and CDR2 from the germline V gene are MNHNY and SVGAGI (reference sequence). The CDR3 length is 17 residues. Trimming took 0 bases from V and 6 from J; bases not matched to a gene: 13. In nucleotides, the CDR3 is TGTGCCAGCAGTTACTCGCGGAGGGGGCGAGATTTGGATGGCTACACCTTC. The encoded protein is CASSYSRRGRDLDGYTF.

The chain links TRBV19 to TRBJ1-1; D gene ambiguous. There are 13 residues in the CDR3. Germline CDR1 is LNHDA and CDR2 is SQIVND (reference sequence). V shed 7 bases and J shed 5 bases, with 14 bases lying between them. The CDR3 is CASTPNLETEAFF. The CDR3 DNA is TGTGCCAGTACCCCAAACTTGGAAACTGAAGCTTTCTTT.

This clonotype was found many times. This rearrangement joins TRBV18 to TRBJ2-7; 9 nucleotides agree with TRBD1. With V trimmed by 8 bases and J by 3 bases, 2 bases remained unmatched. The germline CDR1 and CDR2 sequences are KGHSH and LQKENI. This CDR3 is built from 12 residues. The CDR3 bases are TGTGCCAGCGGGACAGGGATCTACGAGCAGTACTTC. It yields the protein CASGTGIYEQYF.

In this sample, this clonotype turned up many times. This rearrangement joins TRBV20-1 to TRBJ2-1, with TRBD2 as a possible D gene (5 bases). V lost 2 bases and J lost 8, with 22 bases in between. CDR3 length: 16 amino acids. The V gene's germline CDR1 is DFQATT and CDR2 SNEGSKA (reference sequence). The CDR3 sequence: CSARSELAGMRYEQFF. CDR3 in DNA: TGCAGTGCTAGATCTGAGTTAGCCGGGATGAGGTATGAGCAGTTCTTC.

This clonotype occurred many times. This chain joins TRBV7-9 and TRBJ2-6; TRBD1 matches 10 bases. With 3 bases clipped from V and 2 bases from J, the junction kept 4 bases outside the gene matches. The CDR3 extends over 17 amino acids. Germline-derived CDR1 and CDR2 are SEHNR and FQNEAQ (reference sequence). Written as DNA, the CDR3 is TGTGCCAGCAGCTTGACAGGGGGCAGTACTGGGGCCAACGTCCTGACTTTC. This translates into CASSLTGGSTGANVLTF.

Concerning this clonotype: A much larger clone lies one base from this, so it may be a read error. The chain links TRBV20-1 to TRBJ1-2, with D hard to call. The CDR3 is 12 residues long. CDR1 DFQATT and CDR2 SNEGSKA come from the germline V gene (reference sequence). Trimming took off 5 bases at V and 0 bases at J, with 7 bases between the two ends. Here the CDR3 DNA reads TGCAGTGCTGGAGCGGCTAACTATGGCTACACCTTC. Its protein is CSAGAANYGYTF.

CDR3: CASSFPGRNSPLHF. CDR3 sequence (DNA): TGTGCCAGTAGTTTCCCAGGACGGAATTCACCCCTCCACTTT. The chain recombines TRBV19 with TRBJ1-6; D is ambiguous. V was pared by 5 bases and J by 7 bases, with 12 bases between. From germline, CDR1 is LNHDA and CDR2 SQIVND (reference sequence). The length of the CDR3 is 14 residues.

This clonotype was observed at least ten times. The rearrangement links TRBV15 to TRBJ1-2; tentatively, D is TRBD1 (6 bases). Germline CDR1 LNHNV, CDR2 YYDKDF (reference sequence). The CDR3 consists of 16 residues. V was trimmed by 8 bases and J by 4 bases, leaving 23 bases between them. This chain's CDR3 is CATFSSGQRVGYGYTF. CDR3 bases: TGTGCCACCTTCTCCTCGGGACAAAGGGTGGGCTATGGCTACACCTTC.

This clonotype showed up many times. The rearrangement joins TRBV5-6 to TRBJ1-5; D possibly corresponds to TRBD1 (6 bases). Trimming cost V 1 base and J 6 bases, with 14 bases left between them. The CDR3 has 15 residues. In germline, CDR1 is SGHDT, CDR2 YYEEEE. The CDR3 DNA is TGTGCCAGCAGCTTGCAGCAGGGGCAGGTTCAGCCCCAGCATTTT. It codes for CASSLQQGQVQPQHF.

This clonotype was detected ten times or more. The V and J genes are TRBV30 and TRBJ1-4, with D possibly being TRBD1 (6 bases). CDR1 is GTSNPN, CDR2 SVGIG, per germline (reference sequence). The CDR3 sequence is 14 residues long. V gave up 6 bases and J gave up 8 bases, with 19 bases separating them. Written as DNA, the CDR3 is TGTGCCTGTAGTACCCGCAGGGGTCGCGAAAAACTGTTTTTT. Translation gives CACSTRRGREKLFF. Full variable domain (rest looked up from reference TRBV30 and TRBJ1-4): SQTIHQWPATLVQPVGSPLSLECTVEGTSNPNLYWYRQAAGRGLQLLFYSVGIGQISSEVPQNLSASRPQDRQFILSSKKLLLSDSGFYLCACSTRRGREKLFFGSGTQLSVL.

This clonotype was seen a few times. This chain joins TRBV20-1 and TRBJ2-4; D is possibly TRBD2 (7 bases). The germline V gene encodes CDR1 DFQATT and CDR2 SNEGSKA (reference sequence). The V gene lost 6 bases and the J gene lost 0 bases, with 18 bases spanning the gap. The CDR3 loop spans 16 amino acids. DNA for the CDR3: TGCAGTGCGGCTGAGGGGGGGGGGTTAGCCAAAAACATTCAGTACTTC. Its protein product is CSAAEGGGLAKNIQYF.

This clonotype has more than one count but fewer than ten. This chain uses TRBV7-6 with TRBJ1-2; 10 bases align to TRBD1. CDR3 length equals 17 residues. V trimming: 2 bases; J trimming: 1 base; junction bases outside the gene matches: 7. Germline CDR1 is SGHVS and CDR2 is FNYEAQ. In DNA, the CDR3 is TGTGCCAGCAGCTTATTGGGCGGGGACAGGGGTAACTATGGCTACACCTTC. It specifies CASSLLGGDRGNYGYTF.

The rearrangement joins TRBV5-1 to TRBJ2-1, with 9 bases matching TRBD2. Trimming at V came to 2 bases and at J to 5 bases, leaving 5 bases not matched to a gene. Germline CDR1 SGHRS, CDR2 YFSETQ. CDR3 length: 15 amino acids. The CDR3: CASSFSGGVNNEQFF. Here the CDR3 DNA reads TGCGCCAGCAGCTTTAGCGGGGGAGTAAACAATGAGCAGTTCTTC. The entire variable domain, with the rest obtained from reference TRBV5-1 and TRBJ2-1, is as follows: KAGVTQTPRYLIKTRGQQVTLSCSPISGHRSVSWYQQTPGQGLQFLFEYFSETQRNKGNFPGRFSGRQFSNSRSEMNVSTLELGDSALYLCASSFSGGVNNEQFFGPGTRLTVL.

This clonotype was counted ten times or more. Here the CDR3 reads CSADGTGTVNNEQFF. The CDR3 DNA sequence: TGCAGTGCCGACGGGACAGGGACAGTCAACAATGAGCAGTTCTTC. The chain carries TRBV20-1 and TRBJ2-1; 9 positions match TRBD1. Germline V gives CDR1 DFQATT, CDR2 SNEGSKA (reference sequence). This CDR3 is built from 15 residues. Trimming cost V 6 bases and J 5 bases; bases outside gene matches: 11.

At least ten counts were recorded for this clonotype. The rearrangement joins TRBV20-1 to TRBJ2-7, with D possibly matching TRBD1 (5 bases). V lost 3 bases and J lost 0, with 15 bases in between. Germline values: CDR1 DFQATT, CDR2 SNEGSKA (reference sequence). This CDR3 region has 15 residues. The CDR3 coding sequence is TGCAGTGCTAGTTCGCCGGCAGGGTTCTCCTACGAGCAGTACTTC. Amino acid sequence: CSASSPAGFSYEQYF.

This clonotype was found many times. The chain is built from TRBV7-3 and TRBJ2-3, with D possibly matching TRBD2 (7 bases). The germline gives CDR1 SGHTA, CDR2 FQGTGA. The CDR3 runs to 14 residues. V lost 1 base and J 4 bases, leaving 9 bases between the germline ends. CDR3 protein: CASSLSGGPDTQYF. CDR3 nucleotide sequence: TGTGCCAGCAGCTTAAGCGGGGGCCCAGATACGCAGTATTTT.

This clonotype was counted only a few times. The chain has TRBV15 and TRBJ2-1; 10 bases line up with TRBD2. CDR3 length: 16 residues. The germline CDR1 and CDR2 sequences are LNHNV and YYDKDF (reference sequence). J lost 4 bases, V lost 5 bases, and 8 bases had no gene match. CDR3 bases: TGTGCCACCAGCGGATCTTGGACTAGCGGTTACAATGAGCAGTTCTTC. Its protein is CATSGSWTSGYNEQFF.

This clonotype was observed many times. The CDR3 loop is CASSQERQGANEQFF. The CDR3, as DNA: TGTGCCAGCAGCCAAGAGCGACAGGGAGCAAATGAGCAGTTCTTC. The chain uses TRBV3-1 and TRBJ2-1, with 7 bases fitting TRBD1. The CDR3 is 15 amino acids. CDR1 and CDR2 from the germline V gene are LGHDT and YNNKEL (reference sequence). After removal of 0 bases from V and 7 bases from J, the junction contained 6 bases not matched to a gene.

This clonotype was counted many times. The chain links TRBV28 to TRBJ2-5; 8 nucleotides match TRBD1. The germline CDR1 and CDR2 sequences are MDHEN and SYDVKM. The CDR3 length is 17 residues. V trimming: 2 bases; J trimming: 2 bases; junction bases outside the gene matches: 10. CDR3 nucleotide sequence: TGTGCCAGCAGTTTACCCGACATGACAGGGGATCAAGAGACCCAGTACTTC. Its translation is CASSLPDMTGDQETQYF.

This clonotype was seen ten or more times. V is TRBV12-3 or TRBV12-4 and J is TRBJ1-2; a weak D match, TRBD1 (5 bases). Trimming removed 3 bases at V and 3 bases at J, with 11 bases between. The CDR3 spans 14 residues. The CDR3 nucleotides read TGTGCCAGCAGTTTTCAGGGCGGCTACTATGGCTACACCTTC. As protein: CASSFQGGYYGYTF.

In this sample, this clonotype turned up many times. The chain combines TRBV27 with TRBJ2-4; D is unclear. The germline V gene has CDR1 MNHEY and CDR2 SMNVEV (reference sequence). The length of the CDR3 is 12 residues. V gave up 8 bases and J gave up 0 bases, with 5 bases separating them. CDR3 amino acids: CASRKAKNIQYF. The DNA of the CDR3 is TGTGCCAGCCGGAAAGCCAAAAACATTCAGTACTTC.

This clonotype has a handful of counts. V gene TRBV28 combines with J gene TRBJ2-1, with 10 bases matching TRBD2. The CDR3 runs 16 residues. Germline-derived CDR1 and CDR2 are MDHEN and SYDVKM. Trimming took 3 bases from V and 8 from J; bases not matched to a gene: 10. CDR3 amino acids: CASSFSAGGPKDEQFF. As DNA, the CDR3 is TGTGCCAGCAGTTTCTCAGCGGGGGGGCCTAAAGATGAGCAGTTCTTC. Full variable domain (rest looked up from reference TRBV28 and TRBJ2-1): DVKVTQSSRYLVKRTGEKVFLECVQDMDHENMFWYRQDPGLGLRLIYFSYDVKMKEKGDIPEGYSVSREKKERFSLILESASTNQTSMYLCASSFSAGGPKDEQFFGPGTRLTVL.

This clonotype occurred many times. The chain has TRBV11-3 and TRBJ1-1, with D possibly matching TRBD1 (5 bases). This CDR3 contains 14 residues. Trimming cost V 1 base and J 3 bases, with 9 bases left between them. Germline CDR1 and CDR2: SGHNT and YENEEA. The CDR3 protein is CASSLVMGHTEAFF. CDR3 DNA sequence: TGTGCCAGCAGCTTAGTGATGGGACACACTGAAGCTTTCTTT.

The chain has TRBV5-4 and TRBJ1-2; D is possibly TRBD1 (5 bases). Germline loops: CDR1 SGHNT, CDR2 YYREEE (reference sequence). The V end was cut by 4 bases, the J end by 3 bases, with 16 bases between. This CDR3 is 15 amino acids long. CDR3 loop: CASSTERRGDYGYTF. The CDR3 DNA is TGTGCCAGCAGCACCGAAAGGAGGGGCGACTATGGCTACACCTTC.

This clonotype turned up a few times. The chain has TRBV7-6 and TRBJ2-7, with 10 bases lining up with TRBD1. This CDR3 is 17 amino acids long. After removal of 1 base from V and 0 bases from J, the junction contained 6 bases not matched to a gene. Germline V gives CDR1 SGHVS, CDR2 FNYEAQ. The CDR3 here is CASSLVGGQGTSYEQYF. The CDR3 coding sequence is TGTGCCAGCAGCTTAGTTGGGGGACAGGGGACCTCCTACGAGCAGTACTTC.